This TCR beta chain was retrieved from a study of blood T cell repertoires in COVID-19. Whole-study context: Acute and convalescent COVID-19 samples came from the United States, Italy and Spain.

There are 15 residues in the CDR3. V dropped 9 bases and J dropped 1; count of bases not matched to a gene: 10. Germline CDR1 reads MNHNY; CDR2 reads SVGAGI (reference sequence). Measured with immunoSEQ multiplex PCR; TCRdb has only the in-frame clones, and not every one. The top ten hold over 0.75% of the sample, which has 200,000 to 250,000 clones, roughly 90% seen once. The Seattle site enrolled patients during active infection and followed them longitudinally. This TCR came from a man in his sixties with COVID-19, enrolled during active disease. Sequenced: peripheral blood. V and J are TRBV6-6 and TRBJ2-7; 9 bases agree with TRBD1. The CDR3 here is CASSTGGTGSYEQYF. Written as DNA, the CDR3 is TGTGCCAGTTCGACCGGGGGGACAGGGTCCTACGAGCAGTACTTC.